Sequencing of this T cell receptor beta chain was carried out in a study of blood T cell repertoires in COVID-19. Study overall: Samples came from the United States, Italy and Spain, spanning acute and convalescent COVID-19. Sample material is recorded as cDNA or gDNA derived from T cells, B-cell-depleted T cells, or PBMCs.

As originally analysed: How many nucleated cells were present was estimated from reference gene primer amplification. The method was immunoSEQ multiplex PCR; TCRdb's version includes in-frame clones alone and lacks a portion of them. V, J and clone size are those of that table, while D and trimming were read from the DNA. The data contain about 100,000 clones, 85% to 95% of them seen just once; the ten biggest clones take up around 5.8%. Germline CDR1 SGDLS, CDR2 YYNGEE. This CDR3 spans 13 amino acids. V shed 0 bases and J shed 1 base, with 4 bases lying between them. The specimen was peripheral blood. V gene TRBV9 combines with J gene TRBJ1-1; D remains unclear. The sequence derives from a man aged 50 or older with active COVID-19. The CDR3 sequence: CASSVAQNTEAFF. As DNA, the CDR3 is TGTGCCAGCAGCGTAGCACAGAACACTGAAGCTTTCTTT.